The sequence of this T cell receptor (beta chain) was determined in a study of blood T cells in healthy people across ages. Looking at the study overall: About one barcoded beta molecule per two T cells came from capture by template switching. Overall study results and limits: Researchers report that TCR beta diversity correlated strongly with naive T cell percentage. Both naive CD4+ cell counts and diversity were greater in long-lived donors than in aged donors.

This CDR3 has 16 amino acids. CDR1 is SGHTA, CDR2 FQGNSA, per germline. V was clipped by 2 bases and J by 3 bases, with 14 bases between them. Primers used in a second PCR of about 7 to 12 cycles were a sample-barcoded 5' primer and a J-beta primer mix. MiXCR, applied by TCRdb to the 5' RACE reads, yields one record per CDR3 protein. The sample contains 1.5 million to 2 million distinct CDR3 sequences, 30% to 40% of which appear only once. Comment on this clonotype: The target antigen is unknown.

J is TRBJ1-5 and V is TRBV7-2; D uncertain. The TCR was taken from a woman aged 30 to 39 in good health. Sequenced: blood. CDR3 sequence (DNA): TGTGCCAGCAGCTTAACGTCAGCAACCTTCAATCAGCCCCAGCATTTT. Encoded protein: CASSLTSATFNQPQHF.